The following is a T cell receptor beta chain sequence with its context. Its specificity is not known. The data are from a study of T cell repertoires in cytomegalovirus infection. Overall study: Alongside well-studied HLA-B-restricted CMV epitopes, recently identified HLA-C-restricted CMV epitopes were also used. Study-level results: Using cumulative public TCR beta family frequency, the authors identified those who carried CMV together with the relevant HLA.

MiXCR, run by TCRdb on the reads, gives a single entry per CDR3 protein. There are around 900,000 distinct CDR3 sequences in the sample; less than 40% occur only once, and more than 12% lies in the top ten. V shed 2 bases and J shed 8 bases, with 15 bases lying between them. The germline gives CDR1 LNHDA, CDR2 SQIVND (reference sequence). There are 14 residues in the CDR3. The chain employs TRBV19 and TRBJ1-2; perhaps TRBD1 as D (6 bases). The sample here was cultured CD8+ T cells from PBMCs, taken from culture after CMV antigen stimulation. The receptor was isolated from a human donor in good health (CMV status not recorded). Some clones in this sample may be carry-over from other donors' samples. This chain's CDR3 is CASSISRRGSGYTF. CDR3 sequence (DNA): TGTGCCAGTAGTATATCCCGCAGGGGTTCCGGCTACACCTTC.